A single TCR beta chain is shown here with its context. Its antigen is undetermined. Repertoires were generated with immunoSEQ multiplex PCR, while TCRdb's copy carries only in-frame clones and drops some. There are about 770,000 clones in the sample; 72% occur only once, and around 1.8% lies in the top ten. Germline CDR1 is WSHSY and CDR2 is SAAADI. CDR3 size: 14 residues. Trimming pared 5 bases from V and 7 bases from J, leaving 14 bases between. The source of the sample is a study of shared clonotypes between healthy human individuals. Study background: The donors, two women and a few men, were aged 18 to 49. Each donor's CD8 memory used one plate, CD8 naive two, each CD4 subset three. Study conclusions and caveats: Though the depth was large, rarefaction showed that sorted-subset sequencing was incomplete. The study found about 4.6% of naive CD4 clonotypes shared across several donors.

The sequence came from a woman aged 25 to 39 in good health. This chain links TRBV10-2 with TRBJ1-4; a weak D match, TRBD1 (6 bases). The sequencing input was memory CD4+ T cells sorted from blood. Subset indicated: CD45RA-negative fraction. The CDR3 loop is CASSQQGGGEKLFF. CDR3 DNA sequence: TGCGCCAGCAGTCAACAGGGCGGGGGTGAAAAACTGTTTTTT.